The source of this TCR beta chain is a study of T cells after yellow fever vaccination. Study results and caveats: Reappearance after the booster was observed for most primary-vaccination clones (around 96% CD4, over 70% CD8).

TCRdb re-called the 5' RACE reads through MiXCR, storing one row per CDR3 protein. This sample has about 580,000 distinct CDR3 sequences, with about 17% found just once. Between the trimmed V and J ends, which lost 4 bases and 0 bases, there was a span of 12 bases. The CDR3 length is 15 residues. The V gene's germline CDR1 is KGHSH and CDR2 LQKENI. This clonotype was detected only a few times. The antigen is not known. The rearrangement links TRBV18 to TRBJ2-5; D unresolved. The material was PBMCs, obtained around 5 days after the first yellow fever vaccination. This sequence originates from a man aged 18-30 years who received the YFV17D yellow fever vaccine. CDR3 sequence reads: CASSLYYRYQETQYF. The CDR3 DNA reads TGTGCCAGCTCACTTTACTACCGGTACCAAGAGACCCAGTACTTC.